This T cell receptor (beta chain) was documented in a study of blood T cell repertoires in COVID-19. There are 15 residues in the CDR3. Germline CDR1 is SNHLY and CDR2 is FYNNEI. V lost 4 bases, J lost 5 bases, and 5 bases stayed unmatched. The protocol was immunoSEQ multiplex PCR, while the TCRdb copy is restricted to in-frame clones and leaves out a portion. The sample includes 430,000 or so clones, 70% to 90% of them seen just once. The origin of this receptor is a woman aged 18-30 years who had been exposed to COVID-19. The chain recombines TRBV2 with TRBJ1-6, with 7 bases that match TRBD1. Sequenced: PBMCs or T cells enriched from blood (not recorded which). The CDR3 coding sequence is TGTGCCAGCAGTGGACAGGGAGGAGATAATTCACCCCTCCACTTT. It encodes CASSGQGGDNSPLHF.